This T cell receptor beta chain was retrieved from a study of shared clonotypes between healthy human individuals. Study-wide results and limits: Sequencing depth was a factor that was expected to affect clonotype sharing among donors.

Naive CD8 cells lacked CD45RO, underwent positive selection for CCR7 and left out terminally differentiated effector memory CD45RA+ cells. Assay used: immunoSEQ multiplex PCR; TCRdb lists only in-frame clones, some missing. This table has some 2,100,000 clones, about 93% appearing once. Of note for this clone: Its target is not known.

Specimen: naive CD8+ T cells from PBMCs. The sequence was obtained from a man aged 18-30 years in good health. Some clones in this sample may be carry-over from other donors' samples.

The CDR3 region is CSGAQISVQGEYNEQFF. CDR3 coding DNA: TGCAGCGGGGCCCAAATTTCCGTCCAGGGCGAATACAATGAGCAGTTCTTC. This chain connects TRBV29-1 to TRBJ2-1; D is perhaps TRBD1 (5 bases). The V gene's germline CDR1 is SQVTM and CDR2 ANQGSEA. Trimming took off 7 bases at V and 4 bases at J, with 26 bases between the two ends. The CDR3 length is 17 residues.